This T cell receptor (beta chain) appears in the sequencing data of a study of spatial heterogeneity in lung cancer. Many counts were recorded for this clonotype. TCRdb re-called the 5' RACE reads through MiXCR, storing one row per CDR3 protein. The sample includes 50,000 to 55,000 distinct CDR3 sequences, around 6.7% seen only once; the top ten take 2.9%. Time point meaning: sample taken at primary tumor resection. No cell sorting; template was whole RNA from tumor, lung tissue or PBMC. The germline V and J ends were trimmed by 6 bases and 3 bases, with 11 bases remaining between them. This CDR3 spans 13 amino acids. Germline CDR1 SQVTM, CDR2 ANQGSEA.

The chain recombines TRBV29-1 with TRBJ2-2; maybe TRBD2 (6 bases). This material consisted of PBMCs, taken at surgery. This TCR came from a female donor with early-stage non-small cell lung cancer. CDR3 residues: CSVGEVHTGELFF. CDR3 DNA sequence: TGCAGCGTAGGGGAGGTGCACACCGGGGAGCTGTTTTTT.